This TCR beta chain is drawn from a study of post-analysis software for immune sequencing data. Points on this clonotype: What it binds is not known.

Study-level results: Relative to controls, patients had a few TRBV segments at higher frequency, with TRBV5-6, TRBV5-1 and TRBV20-1 among these. Multiple sclerosis patients had significantly lower normalized Chao1 diversity than controls.

Unique molecular identifiers tagged the TCR beta cDNA libraries. TCRdb re-called the PCR reads with MiXCR, one entry per CDR3 protein. The table lists 750,000 to 950,000 distinct CDR3 sequences, approximately 57% of them singletons, with 4.6% in the top ten. Germline CDR1 and CDR2: SGHTS and YDEGEE. V lost 4 bases and J 2 bases, leaving 10 bases between the germline ends. The CDR3 has 13 residues. This TCR was recovered from a girl under 18 with multiple sclerosis. J is TRBJ2-7 and V is TRBV5-8; possibly TRBD1 for D (6 bases). Sequences were obtained from blood. As DNA, the CDR3 is TGTGCCAGCAGCAACCGGGACACCTACGAGCAGTACTTC. Encoded protein: CASSNRDTYEQYF.